This T cell receptor beta chain came from a study of blood T cell repertoires in COVID-19. About the study: Samples came from the United States, Italy and Spain, spanning acute and convalescent COVID-19.

In the original processing: Reference gene primer amplification gave nucleated cell count estimates. Profiling relied on immunoSEQ multiplex PCR, and the TCRdb table lists in-frame clones only, not all of them. The V and J calls and the clone size are those of that table, but D and trimming were determined from the DNA. The sample yields around 40,000 clones, 75% to 90% seen once. Deletions cut 5 bases from V and 5 bases from J, with 6 bases between. Germline assignment: CDR1 KGHSH and CDR2 LQKENI. The CDR3 has 11 residues. The clonotype comes from a man aged 45-65 years with active COVID-19. The chain employs TRBV18 and TRBJ2-5; D is undetermined. Sample: peripheral blood. DNA for the CDR3: TGTGCCAGCTCAATGGAGGAGACCCAGTACTTC. As protein: CASSMEETQYF.